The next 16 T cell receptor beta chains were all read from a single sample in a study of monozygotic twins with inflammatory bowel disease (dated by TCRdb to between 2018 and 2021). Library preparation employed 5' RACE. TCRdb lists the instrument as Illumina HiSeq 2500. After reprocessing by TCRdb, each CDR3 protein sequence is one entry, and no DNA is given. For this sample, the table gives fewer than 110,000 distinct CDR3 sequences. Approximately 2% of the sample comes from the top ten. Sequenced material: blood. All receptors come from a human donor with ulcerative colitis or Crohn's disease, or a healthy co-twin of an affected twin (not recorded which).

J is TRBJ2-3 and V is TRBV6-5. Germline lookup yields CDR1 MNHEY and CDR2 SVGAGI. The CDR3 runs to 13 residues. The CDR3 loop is CASSRLTPDTQYF.

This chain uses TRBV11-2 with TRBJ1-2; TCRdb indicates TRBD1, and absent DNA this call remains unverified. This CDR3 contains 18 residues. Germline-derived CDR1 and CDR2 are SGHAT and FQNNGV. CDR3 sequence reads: CASRSTDIWTGANYGYTF.

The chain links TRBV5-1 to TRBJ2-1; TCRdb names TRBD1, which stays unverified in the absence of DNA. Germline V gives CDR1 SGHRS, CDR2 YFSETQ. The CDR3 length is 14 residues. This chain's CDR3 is CASSLGQRYNEQFF.

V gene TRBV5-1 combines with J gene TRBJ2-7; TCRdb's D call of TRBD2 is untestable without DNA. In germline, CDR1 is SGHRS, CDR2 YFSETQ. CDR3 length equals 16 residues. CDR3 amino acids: CASSLDPSGSSYEQYF.

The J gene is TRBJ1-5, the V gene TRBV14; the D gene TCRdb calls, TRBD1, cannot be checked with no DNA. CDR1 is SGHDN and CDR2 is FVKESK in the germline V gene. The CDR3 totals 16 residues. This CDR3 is CASSQDGLQGNQPQHF.

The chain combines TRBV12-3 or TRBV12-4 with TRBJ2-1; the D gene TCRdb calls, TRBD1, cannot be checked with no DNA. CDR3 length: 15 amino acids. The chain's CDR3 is CASSSPGGVHNEQFF.

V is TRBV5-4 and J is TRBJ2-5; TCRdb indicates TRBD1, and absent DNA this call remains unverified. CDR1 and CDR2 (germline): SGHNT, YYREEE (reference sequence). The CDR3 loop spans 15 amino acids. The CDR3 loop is CASKLPGQNQETQYF.

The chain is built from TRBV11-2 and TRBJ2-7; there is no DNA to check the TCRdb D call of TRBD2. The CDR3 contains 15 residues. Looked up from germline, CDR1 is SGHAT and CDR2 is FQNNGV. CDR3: CASSRETSGSYEQYF.

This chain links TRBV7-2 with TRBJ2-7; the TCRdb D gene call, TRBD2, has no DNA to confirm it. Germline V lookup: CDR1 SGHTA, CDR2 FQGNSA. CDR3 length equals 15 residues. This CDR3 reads CASSLGGTSVGEQYF.

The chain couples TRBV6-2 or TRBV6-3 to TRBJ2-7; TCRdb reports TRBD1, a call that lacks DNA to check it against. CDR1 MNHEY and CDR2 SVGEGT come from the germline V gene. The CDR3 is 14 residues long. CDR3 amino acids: CASKRDRSTYEQYF.

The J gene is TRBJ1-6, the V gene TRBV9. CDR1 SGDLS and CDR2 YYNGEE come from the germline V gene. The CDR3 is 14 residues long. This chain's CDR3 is CASSATFIDSPLHF.

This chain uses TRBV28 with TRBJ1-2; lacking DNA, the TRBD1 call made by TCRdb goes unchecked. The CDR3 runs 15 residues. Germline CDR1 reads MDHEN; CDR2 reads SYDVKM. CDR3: CASSLAGGAGYGYTF.

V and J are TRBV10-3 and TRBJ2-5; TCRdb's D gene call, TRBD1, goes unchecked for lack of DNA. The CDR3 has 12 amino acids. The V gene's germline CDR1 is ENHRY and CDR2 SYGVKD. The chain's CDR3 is CATGTNEETQYF.

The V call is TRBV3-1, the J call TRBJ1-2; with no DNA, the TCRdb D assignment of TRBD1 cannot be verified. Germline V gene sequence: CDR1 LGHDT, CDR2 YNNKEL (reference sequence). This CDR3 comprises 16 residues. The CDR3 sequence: CASSHPAPARSYGYTF.

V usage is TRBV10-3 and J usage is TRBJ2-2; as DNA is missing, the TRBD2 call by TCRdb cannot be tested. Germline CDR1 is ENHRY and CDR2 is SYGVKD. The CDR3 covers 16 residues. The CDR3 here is CATGLAGGPNTGELFF.

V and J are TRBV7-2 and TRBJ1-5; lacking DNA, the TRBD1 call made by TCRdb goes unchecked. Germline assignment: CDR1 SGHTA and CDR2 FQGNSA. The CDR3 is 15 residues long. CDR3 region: CASSSDRGYNQPQHF.